Listed below are T cell receptor beta chains from one sample, sequenced in a study of blood T cell repertoires in COVID-19. Profiling relied on immunoSEQ multiplex PCR, and the TCRdb table lists in-frame clones only, not all of them. The sample shows about 120,000 clones, approximately 87% of them seen only once. Sequenced: peripheral blood. Source of these receptors: a man between 65 and 80 years old who had recovered from COVID-19. CDR3s leave out the opening cysteine and the closing phenylalanine or tryptophan. Only part of the rows carry a size: once, few, many, or a class if the clone is expanded.

v_call clone_size cdr3_aa
TRBV18 once ASSPPSQANYGYT
TRBV10-3 - AISRAEGYEQY
TRBV7-9 few ASSLYGGADTQY
TRBV3-1/TRBV3-2 - ASSQGVGRTYEQY
TRBV28 - ASSLFRGREQY
TRBV6-6 - ASSLGEAPYNEQF
TRBV5-1 - ASSVGLAGGLETQY
TRBV27 - ASSLSPGYTNEKLF
TRBV5-1 - ASSVGTMYNEQF
TRBV9 - ASSVGTGTSYEQY
TRBV5-1 - ASSSYRSRRSYEQY
TRBV5-1 - ASSQTGVSEKLF
TRBV5-1 - ASSRTVASGGEPQY
TRBV5-1 few ASSLGVGAMNTEAF
TRBV5-1 - ASSAEPGQGTSPLH
TRBV11-2 - ASSSRPQGAKYGYT
TRBV9 - ASSGSANYGYT
TRBV7-2 once ASRGPGLYQETQY
TRBV12-3/TRBV12-4 - ASSSGGEAF
TRBV6-2/TRBV6-3 - ASSYYSSNQPQH
TRBV28 once ASRPLRVGELF
TRBV3-1/TRBV3-2 - ASSRGQYSYEQY
TRBV6-5 - ASRPEIFATIY